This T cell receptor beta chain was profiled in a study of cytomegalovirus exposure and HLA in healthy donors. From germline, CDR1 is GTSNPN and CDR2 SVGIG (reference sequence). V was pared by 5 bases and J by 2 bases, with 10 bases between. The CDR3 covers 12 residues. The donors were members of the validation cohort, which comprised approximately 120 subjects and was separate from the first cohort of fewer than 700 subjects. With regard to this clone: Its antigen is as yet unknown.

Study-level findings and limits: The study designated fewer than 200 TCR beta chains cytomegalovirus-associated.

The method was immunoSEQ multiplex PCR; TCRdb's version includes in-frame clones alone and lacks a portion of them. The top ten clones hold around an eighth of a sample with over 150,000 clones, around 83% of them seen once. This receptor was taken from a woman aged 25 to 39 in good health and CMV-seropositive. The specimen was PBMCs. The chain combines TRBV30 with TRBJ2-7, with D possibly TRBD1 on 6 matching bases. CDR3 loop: CAWGRGPYEQYF. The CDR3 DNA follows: TGTGCCTGGGGCAGGGGACCCTACGAGCAGTACTTC.